These 30 T cell receptor beta chains were sequenced from one sample in a study of T cell responses to AZD1222 COVID-19 vaccine. The assay was immunoSEQ multiplex PCR, and TCRdb's table has in-frame clones only and misses some. The sample lists 130,000 to 150,000 clones; 80% to 90% were seen once. The material sequenced was peripheral blood, taken on day 0 of AZD1222 vaccination. These receptors originate from an adult in good health.

The rearrangement links TRBV6-4 to TRBJ2-1, with 7 nucleotides matching TRBD2. The CDR3 runs 14 residues. Germline assignment: CDR1 MRHNA and CDR2 SNTAGT. With 3 bases clipped from V and 6 bases from J, the junction kept 5 bases outside the gene matches. The CDR3 DNA reads as TGTGCCAGCAGTGAATCCCCTAGCGGCAATGAGCAGTTCTTC. Amino acids: CASSESPSGNEQFF.

The V and J genes are TRBV11-2 and TRBJ2-7, with 7 bases identical to TRBD1. J was trimmed by 5 bases and V by 1 base; bases with no gene match: 5. CDR1 and CDR2 from the germline V gene are SGHAT and FQNNGV. CDR3 length equals 14 residues. CDR3 sequence reads: CASSLVQGSDEQYF. The CDR3 nucleotides read TGTGCCAGCAGCTTAGTACAGGGGTCAGACGAGCAGTACTTC.

The chain employs TRBV5-3 and TRBJ1-2; maybe TRBD1 (5 bases). TRBV5-3 has ORF status, its function being uncertain. CDR3 size: 14 residues. Trimming removed 4 bases from V and 9 bases from J, with 19 bases in between. Written as DNA, the CDR3 is TGTGCCAGAAGCGAAGTGGGGGGGAAAAAAAGCTACACCTTC. Its protein product is CARSEVGGKKSYTF.

The chain combines TRBV4-3 with TRBJ1-4, with 7 nucleotides matching TRBD1. Germline V gives CDR1 LGHNA, CDR2 YSLEER. The V segment lost 2 bases and the J segment 4 bases; nucleotides outside the gene matches: 7. The CDR3 spans 16 residues. The CDR3 region is CASSQPRDSCNEKLFF. The CDR3, as DNA: TGCGCCAGCAGCCAACCGAGGGACAGTTGTAATGAAAAACTGTTTTTT.

The chain is built from TRBV28 and TRBJ1-1; no clear D gene. The CDR3 spans 12 residues. Germline V gene lookup returns CDR1 MDHEN and CDR2 SYDVKM. The V gene lost 3 bases and the J gene lost 4 bases, with 6 bases spanning the gap. The chain's CDR3 is CASSLGRTEAFF. As DNA, the CDR3 is TGTGCCAGCAGTTTGGGTCGCACTGAAGCTTTCTTT.

V is TRBV7-6 and J is TRBJ2-3; D is perhaps TRBD1 (6 bases). This CDR3 is built from 17 residues. V lost 4 bases to trimming and J lost 0 bases, with 17 bases between them. Germline V gene lookup returns CDR1 SGHVS and CDR2 FNYEAQ. The CDR3 loop is CASSSSITGPSTDTQYF. The DNA for the CDR3 is TGTGCCAGCAGCTCGAGCATAACAGGGCCAAGCACAGATACGCAGTATTTT.

This sequence joins TRBV25-1 and TRBJ1-2; TRBD1 aligns across 11 bases. Losses at the gene ends were 3 bases for V and 4 bases for J; bases not matched to a gene: 7. Looked up from germline, CDR1 is MGHDK and CDR2 is SYGVNS. The CDR3 has 16 residues. The DNA of the CDR3 is TGTGCCAGCAGTGAGGGAAGGACAGGGGGCCCCTATGGCTACACCTTC. Its protein product is CASSEGRTGGPYGYTF.

The chain is built from TRBV2 and TRBJ1-6; the match to TRBD1 covers 10 bases. The CDR3 covers 16 residues. From germline, CDR1 is SNHLY and CDR2 FYNNEI. Trimming removed 3 bases from V and 9 bases from J; junction bases left unmatched: 8. In DNA form, the CDR3 reads TGTGCCAGCAGTGATAGGACAGGGGGTAGGAGTTCACCCCTCCACTTT. Translating gives CASSDRTGGRSSPLHF.

This chain uses TRBV6-2 or TRBV6-3 with TRBJ1-5; possible D gene TRBD1, 5 bases. Trimming took 0 bases from V and 1 from J, leaving 13 bases between them. The CDR3 spans 17 residues. Germline V gene sequence: CDR1 MNHEY, CDR2 SVGEGT. CDR3 nucleotides: TGTGCCAGCAGTTACTCGATTGGGGGGAGCAGCAATCAGCCCCAGCATTTT. This gives the protein CASSYSIGGSSNQPQHF.

The rearrangement uses TRBV6-5 and TRBJ2-6; D may be TRBD2 (5 bases). V was shortened by 6 bases and J by 0 bases, with 9 bases between the two germline ends. The CDR3 sequence is 15 residues long. From germline, CDR1 is MNHEY and CDR2 SVGAGI. The CDR3 nucleotides read TGTGCCAGCAGGGTAGGAGGCTCTGGGGCCAACGTCCTGACTTTC. It yields the protein CASRVGGSGANVLTF.

The chain links TRBV9 to TRBJ2-7; D is perhaps TRBD1 (5 bases). The CDR3 loop spans 13 amino acids. Trimming took off 7 bases at V and 7 bases at J, with 18 bases between the two ends. Germline V gene data show CDR1 as SGDLS and CDR2 as YYNGEE. CDR3 DNA: TGTGCCAGCTCCCCACTTCCCCAGGGAGAGCAGTACTTC. This translates into CASSPLPQGEQYF.

This chain joins TRBV27 and TRBJ1-4; no reliable D call. CDR3 size: 16 residues. Germline V gives CDR1 MNHEY, CDR2 SMNVEV (reference sequence). V was shortened by 6 bases and J by 0 bases, with 14 bases between the two germline ends. The CDR3: CASSLIGVATNEKLFF. DNA of the CDR3: TGTGCCAGCAGCCTTATCGGGGTCGCAACTAATGAAAAACTGTTTTTT. The full variable domain, completed using reference TRBV27 and TRBJ1-4, is EAQVTQNPRYLITVTGKKLTVTCSQNMNHEYMSWYRQDPGLGLRQIYYSMNVEVTDKGDVPEGYKVSRKEKRNFPLILESPSPNQTSLYFCASSLIGVATNEKLFFGSGTQLSVL.

J is TRBJ1-4 and V is TRBV15; D is possibly TRBD1 (5 bases). Trimming took off 4 bases at V and 4 bases at J, with 19 bases between the two ends. The length of the CDR3 is 17 residues. The germline CDR1 and CDR2 sequences are LNHNV and YYDKDF (reference sequence). CDR3 coding DNA: TGTGCCACCAGCAAAGGGGAGGGGCCAGGAGGTAATGAAAAACTGTTTTTT. Amino acid sequence: CATSKGEGPGGNEKLFF.

This chain links TRBV2 with TRBJ1-5; 8 bases align to TRBD1. CDR3 length equals 16 residues. From germline, CDR1 is SNHLY and CDR2 FYNNEI. With V trimmed by 1 base and J by 7 bases, 9 bases remained unmatched. The CDR3 sequence is CASSEGGTGGGQPQHF. CDR3 nucleotides: TGTGCCAGCAGTGAAGGCGGGACAGGAGGGGGCCAGCCCCAGCATTTT.

The V call is TRBV19, the J call TRBJ1-1, with 8 positions matching TRBD1. Trimming took 7 bases from V and 0 from J; bases not matched to a gene: 10. This CDR3 comprises 16 residues. Germline lookup yields CDR1 LNHDA and CDR2 SQIVND (reference sequence). The CDR3 reads CASKGTGEGMNTEAFF. As DNA, the CDR3 is TGTGCCAGTAAGGGGACAGGCGAGGGAATGAACACTGAAGCTTTCTTT. The full variable domain, completed using reference TRBV19 and TRBJ1-1, is DGGITQSPKYLFRKEGQNVTLSCEQNLNHDAMYWYRQDPGQGLRLIYYSQIVNDFQKGDIAEGYSVSREKKESFPLTVTSAQKNPTAFYLCASKGTGEGMNTEAFFGQGTRLTVV.

The chain couples TRBV7-9 to TRBJ2-7; D is unresolved. Germline CDR1 is SEHNR and CDR2 is FQNEAQ (reference sequence). With 3 bases removed from V and 3 bases from J, the gap between germline ends came to 12 bases. The CDR3 is 14 amino acids. The CDR3 coding sequence is TGTGCCAGCAGCTTTATGGGTTCTGGCTACGAGCAGTACTTC. Protein sequence: CASSFMGSGYEQYF.

The chain links TRBV18 to TRBJ2-4, with 15 bases that match TRBD2. With V trimmed by 6 bases and J by 6 bases, 12 bases remained unmatched. The germline V gene has CDR1 KGHSH and CDR2 LQKENI. The CDR3 covers 18 residues. In DNA form, the CDR3 reads TGTGCCAGCTCCCTAAGGACTAGCGGGAGGGAATTTGGAAACATTCAGTACTTC. Translating it yields CASSLRTSGREFGNIQYF.

The chain couples TRBV5-4 to TRBJ2-7; weak D call: TRBD1 (5 bases). Between the trimmed V and J ends, which lost 0 bases and 1 base, there was a span of 17 bases. Germline V gene data show CDR1 as SGHNT and CDR2 as YYREEE (reference sequence). The CDR3 spans 17 residues. The CDR3 DNA sequence: TGTGCCAGCAGCTTGGCAGGGCTCCTAGGCCAGTCCTACGAGCAGTACTTC. The encoded protein is CASSLAGLLGQSYEQYF.

This chain uses TRBV7-9 with TRBJ2-1; tentatively, D is TRBD2 (5 bases). The V gene's germline CDR1 is SEHNR and CDR2 FQNEAQ (reference sequence). The CDR3 totals 11 residues. V was shortened by 5 bases and J by 12 bases, with 11 bases between the two germline ends. CDR3 sequence: CASSRGLRQFF. The CDR3 DNA reads as TGTGCCAGCAGCCGAGGACTGCGGCAGTTCTTC. Supplemented by reference TRBV7-9 and TRBJ2-1, the full variable domain reads DTGVSQNPRHKITKRGQNVTFRCDPISEHNRLYWYRQTLGQGPEFLTYFQNEAQLEKSRLLSDRFSAERPKGSFSTLEIQRTEQGDSAMYLCASSRGLRQFFGPGTRLTVL.

This chain uses TRBV20-1 with TRBJ1-2; weak D call: TRBD1 (6 bases). This CDR3 has 14 residues. Trimming cost V 3 bases and J 3 bases, with 14 bases left between them. CDR1 is DFQATT, CDR2 SNEGSKA, per germline (reference sequence). The CDR3 bases are TGCAGTGCTAGTCGTGGGGGGCAGGACTATGGCTACACCTTC. Protein product: CSASRGGQDYGYTF.

The V and J genes are TRBV2 and TRBJ2-1; 8 bases align to TRBD2. Germline CDR1 and CDR2: SNHLY and FYNNEI. CDR3 length equals 18 residues. V lost 10 bases and J lost 7; bases outside the gene matches: 24. The CDR3 nucleotides read TGTGCCACCCCAAATAGCGGGATTAGAGCGAGTGAGGGAAATGAGCAGTTCTTC. This codes for CATPNSGIRASEGNEQFF.

The chain carries TRBV19 and TRBJ1-3; D might be TRBD1 (5 bases). V was trimmed by 11 bases and J by 0 bases, leaving 14 bases between them. Germline CDR1 and CDR2: LNHDA and SQIVND (reference sequence). The CDR3 is 14 amino acids. DNA of the CDR3: TGTGCCGCTTGGGACCCCCGCTCTGGAAACACCATATATTTT. It translates to CAAWDPRSGNTIYF.

The genes are TRBV9 and TRBJ2-2; 7 nucleotides align to TRBD2. After removal of 0 bases from V and 5 bases from J, the junction contained 7 bases not matched to a gene. The CDR3 spans 16 residues. Germline V gene lookup returns CDR1 SGDLS and CDR2 YYNGEE. The CDR3 region is CASSVAGGRGTGELFF. The DNA for the CDR3 is TGTGCCAGCAGCGTAGCTGGGGGGAGGGGAACCGGGGAGCTGTTTTTT.

This clone was seen a handful of times. V usage is TRBV11-2 and J usage is TRBJ2-1, with 11 bases aligning to TRBD2. CDR1 and CDR2 (germline): SGHAT, FQNNGV. The CDR3 length is 15 residues. V shed 6 bases and J 10 bases; nucleotides not matched to a gene: 11. The CDR3 DNA reads as TGTGCCAGCAGGTCTCTAGCGGGAGGTTTGGTGGAGCAGTTCTTC. It is translated as CASRSLAGGLVEQFF.

The chain carries TRBV5-4 and TRBJ2-1; maybe TRBD2 (6 bases). The CDR3 covers 15 residues. Germline V gives CDR1 SGHNT, CDR2 YYREEE (reference sequence). Deletions cut 1 base from V and 5 bases from J, with 13 bases between. The CDR3: CASSLMKEGNNEQFF. As DNA, the CDR3 is TGTGCCAGCAGCTTGATGAAGGAGGGAAACAATGAGCAGTTCTTC.

V gene TRBV28 combines with J gene TRBJ2-4; 8 nucleotides agree with TRBD2. Trimming at V came to 6 bases and at J to 3 bases, leaving 10 bases not matched to a gene. Germline CDR1 and CDR2: MDHEN and SYDVKM. The CDR3 has 16 amino acids. The CDR3 reads CASSPSGRVSKNIQYF. As DNA, the CDR3 is TGTGCCAGCAGCCCCAGCGGGAGAGTTAGCAAAAACATTCAGTACTTC. Based on the CDR3 plus reference TRBV28 and TRBJ2-4, the full variable domain is DVKVTQSSRYLVKRTGEKVFLECVQDMDHENMFWYRQDPGLGLRLIYFSYDVKMKEKGDIPEGYSVSREKKERFSLILESASTNQTSMYLCASSPSGRVSKNIQYFGAGTRLSVL.

The chain joins TRBV5-1 to TRBJ1-3; a weak D match, TRBD1 (5 bases). Trimming cost V 0 bases and J 0 bases, with 10 bases left between them. This CDR3 has 16 amino acids. Germline loops: CDR1 SGHRS, CDR2 YFSETQ. The chain's CDR3 is CASSLGGESSGNTIYF. CDR3 nucleotide sequence: TGCGCCAGCAGCTTGGGAGGGGAGAGCTCTGGAAACACCATATATTTT. Variable domain in full (rest from reference TRBV5-1 and TRBJ1-3): KAGVTQTPRYLIKTRGQQVTLSCSPISGHRSVSWYQQTPGQGLQFLFEYFSETQRNKGNFPGRFSGRQFSNSRSEMNVSTLELGDSALYLCASSLGGESSGNTIYFGEGSWLTVV.

In its sample, this clone was seen a few times. The chain links TRBV2 to TRBJ1-5, with D tentatively TRBD1 (6 bases). The V gene lost 6 bases and the J gene lost 1 base, with 7 bases spanning the gap. Germline V gene lookup returns CDR1 SNHLY and CDR2 FYNNEI. This CDR3 has 13 amino acids. Here the CDR3 reads CASRDSSNQPQHF. The CDR3, as DNA: TGTGCCAGCAGGGACAGCAGCAATCAGCCCCAGCATTTT.

The chain combines TRBV13 with TRBJ2-1; 8 nucleotides line up with TRBD1. The germline V gene encodes CDR1 PRHDT and CDR2 FYEKMQ (reference sequence). With 5 bases clipped from V and 3 bases from J, the junction kept 6 bases outside the gene matches. The CDR3 is 15 amino acids. CDR3: CASSPDRGIYNEQFF. The CDR3 nucleotides read TGTGCCAGCAGCCCTGACAGGGGCATCTACAATGAGCAGTTCTTC.

The chain has TRBV5-1 and TRBJ2-3; TRBD2 matches 8 bases. V shed 1 base and J 0 bases; nucleotides not matched to a gene: 7. In germline, CDR1 is SGHRS, CDR2 YFSETQ. The CDR3 extends over 17 amino acids. The CDR3 here is CASSLTPLADSTDTQYF. The DNA of the CDR3 is TGCGCCAGCAGCTTGACCCCACTAGCGGATAGCACAGATACGCAGTATTTT.